This TCR beta chain was sequenced during a study of human T cells and chemical hapten exposure (dated by TCRdb to the early 2020s). In the study overall: For sensitization, 2% DPC in acetone was applied to a roughly 2 cm by roughly 2 cm area of upper inner arm skin. The patient cohort, mostly female, included alopecia areata with under or over 50% scalp involvement, alopecia totalis and alopecia universalis. Blood samples were taken from patients before sensitization (week 0) and then at 2, 6 and about 24 weeks after DPC sensitization. Weekly therapeutic DPC doses were additionally applied to the scalp of patients throughout the roughly 24-week study period. Libraries were pooled for sequencing, and per-sample TCR yields varied mainly because of small differences in library volumes within the pool. Patch testing was performed on the upper back with Finn chambers containing 0.01% DPC, and the patch tests were scored after 6 days according to International Contact Dermatitis Research Group standards. Around 30 alopecia patients provided blood for TCR sequencing at one to four time points (pre-sensitization, 2, 6 and 24 weeks). Peripheral blood TCR repertoire changes were tracked in vivo in alopecia patients during primary and secondary sensitization to the hapten diphenylcyclopropenone (DPC). The research as a whole found: DPC sensitization did not change how many TCRs were above 1 in 1000 frequency, and no evidence was found of alterations in global repertoire structure. Patch test score was positively correlated with the number of PT1 expanded TCRs, with significance at thresholds 8, 16 and 32 but not at 4. Alopecia, a presumed autoimmune disease, was present in all patients, so the immune response of the patients might differ from that of healthy individuals. Compared with pre-sensitization or healthy control sets, expanded TCRs formed significantly more large CDR3 similarity clusters, which is consistent with antigen-driven responses. Repeated subsampling changed both the strength of the expansion versus patch-test correlation and the threshold at which the correlation became significant.

Notes on this clonotype: Its antigen remains unidentified. Per-nucleotide qualities are absent, and no much larger clonotype sits a single base away.

To prepare the library, RACE was applied. The reads were generated on a NextSeq 500. During library preparation, unique molecular identifiers were attached to individual cDNA molecules so that TCRs could be counted in a quantitative, reproducible way. Both TCR alpha and TCR beta chains were sequenced from each blood RNA sample. The paper's processing steps were these. Samples had a median of approximately 93,000 TCRs, with a range from about 23,224 to 700,000. V, J and CDR3 annotation of the TCR reads was carried out using the Decombinator software suite. To make PS versus PT1 abundance plots, every sample was subsampled to the same number of TCRs (28,000). Expanded TCRs were defined as absent before sensitization and observed at least eight times at the 2-week time point. The public reads were run again by TCRdb, first through fastp at Q25 and then through MiXCR, and only productive beta chains were kept. Records with the same CDR3 protein are collapsed into one entry carrying the most frequent genes and DNA. What appears here as the V and J calls and clone size reflects TCRdb's work, not the paper's. Within this sample are 25,000 to 30,000 distinct CDR3 sequences, with 8% to 9.5% of them counted one time only. The top ten hold about 7% of the sample.

The time point label, read with the paper, signifies: patch test 2, 6 weeks after DPC sensitization. The treatment or condition label, read with the paper, signifies: therapeutic diphenylcyclopropenone sensitization with weekly scalp DPC. Blood at each patch-test visit was drawn before the patch test was applied. Eligible patients were aged 18 to 70, diagnosed with alopecia, deemed suitable for DPC therapy, and excluded if pregnant. Total RNA was extracted from unfractionated whole blood collected in Tempus Blood RNA tubes. Sequences were derived from whole blood, sampled in connection with sensitization to the hapten diphenylcyclopropenone (DPC). This TCR was recovered from a man aged 25-45 years with alopecia areata. Some clones in this sample may be carry-over from other donors' samples.

The CDR3 is CASSPPVDRDRNIQYF. Here is the DNA: TGTGCCAGCAGCCCCCCAGTTGACAGAGACCGGAACATTCAGTACTTC. Here the chain combines TRBV11-3 and TRBJ2-4; TRBD1 might be the D gene, on 5 matching bases. CDR1 SGHNT and CDR2 YENEEA are derived from the germline V gene. V and J lose 5 bases and 7 bases, and a span of 21 bases separates them. Taken from cysteine to phenylalanine, the CDR3 has 16 residues. Only CDR3 DNA is held: 48 bases, read in frame from base 1.